This TCR beta chain was sequenced in a study of Graves' ophthalmopathy and Graves' hyperthyroidism. Study-wide findings and caveats: Ophthalmopathy progression prediction by the model yielded a sensitivity of 60% to 71% and a specificity of under 80%. From stable hyperthyroidism, ophthalmopathy was separated by a 13-signature model with 87.88% sensitivity and around 80% specificity.

There are many counts of this clonotype. What it binds is unknown. The CDR3 has 15 residues. V shed 6 bases and J shed 0 bases, with 18 bases lying between them. Per the germline V gene, CDR1 is DFQATT and CDR2 is SNEGSKA (reference sequence). No donor had other autoimmune disease, uncontrolled infection, pregnancy or lactation. Clinical symptoms and serum thyroxine were used for diagnosis; TRAb, thyroid ultrasound and orbital computed tomography were also relied on. For repertoire sequencing, the TCR beta CDR3 regions were amplified from RNA transcripts. An opening RT-PCR round employed HTBI primers and preceded a second-round multiplex PCR. TCRdb used MiXCR to reprocess the multiplex PCR reads, holding one entry per CDR3 protein. The profile covers 1 million to 1.3 million distinct CDR3 sequences, with 36% appearing a single time and 8.5% to 14% taken by the ten largest.

The sample taken for sequencing was peripheral blood or thyroid tissue (not recorded which). The chain combines TRBV20-1 with TRBJ2-7; a possible D gene is TRBD1 (6 bases). The sequence derives from an adult man with Graves' hyperthyroidism. CDR3 region: CSATNRVQSSYEQYF. The CDR3, as DNA: TGCAGTGCAACAAACAGGGTACAGAGCTCCTACGAGCAGTACTTC.